This T cell receptor beta chain was documented in a study of CD8 T cells in Susac syndrome. It was with random hexamers that about 0.45 to 1 ug RNA was reverse transcribed. TCRdb reprocessed the immunoSEQ multiplex PCR reads via MiXCR and lists one record per CDR3 protein. The table includes some 130,000 distinct CDR3 sequences, less than 95% detected once. The germline V and J ends were trimmed by 2 bases and 7 bases, with 11 bases remaining between them. This CDR3 spans 13 amino acids. This sequence originates from a human donor with multiple sclerosis. Input material: CD4+ T cells from PBMCs. The chain carries TRBV12-3 or TRBV12-4 and TRBJ1-1; D unclear. The CDR3, as DNA: TGTGCCAGCAGTTTAAACAGCCGGTTTGAAGCTTTCTTT. Amino acid sequence: CASSLNSRFEAFF.